This T cell receptor (beta chain) derives from a study of cytomegalovirus exposure and HLA in healthy donors (TCRdb year 2017). Background for the entire study: An earlier analysis of 587 of the donors reported about 260 Gb of sequence data and 117 million unique TCR beta sequences obtained from roughly 180 million T cells. The study aimed to test whether cataloging public T cell receptors could reveal signatures of past pathogen exposure. A later genetic analysis used genome-wide SNP genotypes for about 60% of the roughly 700 donors, treating that subset as a discovery cohort. About 310 gigabases of sequencing data and 70 million to 100 million unique TCR sequences were included in an early release covering several hundred HLA-typed donors. Because of strong linkage in the cohort, roughly five DR-DQ haplotypes were treated as single units for association and clustering. Rather than using new phenotypic data, the later analysis identified candidate immune exposures from TCR beta sequences and from how often those sequences occurred across donors. The study combined high-throughput TCR immunosequencing, statistical association of individual TCRs with disease status, and machine learning to predict cytomegalovirus infection status. The number of donors typed differed by locus, with roughly 620-630 for A, B, C, DRB1 and DQB1, around 500 for DQA1, 600 to 610 for DPA1, and 472 for DPB1. A later analysis re-examined previously published TCR beta repertoires from roughly 720 donors and added high-resolution HLA genotyping to investigate patterns of TCR occurrence. Across roughly 420 genotyped donors of the cohort, an average of about 240,000 unique TCR beta nucleotide sequences per donor were sequenced, and approximately 17% of those sequences were non-productive. Every repertoire in the discovery cohort had been generated on one and the same sequencing platform. The T cell repertoires of some 670 subjects were profiled by immunosequencing and related to cytomegalovirus serostatus. HLA typing included class I and class II loci at four-digit resolution. Donor age, sex, ethnicity and CMV serostatus were compiled alongside the repertoire data. Of the 350 to 450 genotyped donors, approximately 80% were placed in the genetic ancestry cluster associated with self-reported Caucasian donors. An earlier analysis of 587 of the donors applied high-throughput TCR beta sequencing to assess whether each TCR beta V gene segment acted as functional or pseudogenic. A separate validation cohort of approximately 130 different subjects was used in addition to the approximately 700-subject first cohort.

Broad study findings and their caveats: An association between a missense DCLRE1C variant and V-gene and J-gene trimming of TCR beta chains was found in a later genetic analysis and replicated in an independent cohort. According to a later genetic analysis, donors in an Asian-associated ancestry cluster had fewer N-insertions in productive TCRs than the approximately 630-donor mean. While some public TCRs were present in many individuals, most TCR sequences turned up only very rarely across donors. Specific HLA alleles were associated with about 17,000 TCR beta sequences at a false discovery rate of 0.05 in a later analysis. Because counts were too low, seventeen rarely observed V segments, including chromosome 9 orphons, were excluded from the earlier analysis of around 640 of the donors. According to a later analysis, TCR association rates differed among HLA loci, with DRB1 alleles showing the most associated TCRs and HLA-C alleles showing the fewest. In a later analysis, most CMV-associated TCR beta chains were found to appear HLA-restricted, with HLA associations seemingly driven largely by CMV exposure. The only immune exposure information available for the cohort was CMV serostatus. Roughly uniform sequencing depth across donors was assumed in presence/absence analyses, although this assumption may not hold. An earlier analysis of approximately 500 of the donors showed that most TCR beta V segments appeared in productive rearrangements either about 87% or about 30% of the time, which broadly matched IMGT annotations. HLA typing was unavailable for some donors at each locus, so association tests used only the typed subset. A cluster of highly shared sequence variants was judged likely to be a technical artifact of the sequencing pipeline. The study listed 150 to 200 TCR beta chains as associated with cytomegalovirus. Compared with equally common non-associated chains, HLA-associated TCR beta chains in a later analysis were more clonally expanded and had lower generation probabilities. A later analysis reported that several top co-occurrence clusters appeared linked to parvovirus B19, influenza, CMV and Epstein-Barr virus. Only TCR beta chains were sequenced in this cohort, and the absence of alpha or paired-chain data limited detectable features. Correlated functional status among segregating V segments might reflect linkage disequilibrium, but an unknown experimental factor could not be ruled out. The authors suggested that the approach could potentially be generalized to other disease states and immunological phenotypes. A further reported finding was that TCR beta sequences accurately predicted the HLA-A and HLA-B alleles for most subjects in the first cohort. A few of the identified cytomegalovirus-associated TCR beta chains were confirmed in vitro to be specific for cytomegalovirus antigens. Assigning TCR associations to individual alleles was difficult when HLA alleles, especially DR and DQ, strongly co-occurred. In both the original and validation cohorts, the classifier was reported to diagnose cytomegalovirus status with high specificity and sensitivity.

Libraries were made using the immunoSEQ multiplex PCR assay. For the multiplex PCR, a mixture combining 60 forward primers for TCR Vbeta segments and 13 reverse primers for TCR Jbeta segments was used. A multiplex PCR assay on genomic DNA amplified the CDR3 region of rearranged TCR beta genes. The Illumina HiSeq System was used to sequence the amplified TCR beta libraries as 87-base-pair reads. Concerning the study's data processing: In a later analysis, some 80 million unique TCR beta chains were counted across the roughly 610 repertoires, and roughly 11 million of these chains were shared by at least two donors. Raw reads were error-corrected and collapsed into unique sequences with a nearest-neighbor algorithm that merged closely related sequences to remove PCR and sequencing errors. To assign V, D and J gene segments, CDR3 sequences were aligned to IMGT reference sequences. For a sequence to be retained, a match of at least six nucleotides was required to both a V gene segment and a J gene segment. A rearrangement was called productive if the CDR3 had no stop codons and remained in frame with V and J, and every other rearrangement was called non-productive. CDR3 was defined by IMGT convention, running from the second conserved V-encoded cysteine to the conserved J-encoded phenylalanine. The earlier analysis of some 540 of the donors excluded any sequence lacking an unambiguous match to a single V gene segment. An earlier analysis of 500 to 600 of the donors classified V segments as functional when productive rearrangements were above 56.7% and as segregating when the standard deviation between donors was above 5%. A statistical classification framework was built to diagnose cytomegalovirus status from the catalog of TCR beta chain sequences. A later analysis assigned V and J genes by comparing TCR nucleotide sequences with IMGT/GENE-DB human TR gene sequences. A later analysis assigned CDR3 sequences and most-parsimonious VDJ recombination scenarios with the TCRdist pipeline. In a later analysis, every TCR beta chain was defined by the combination of its CDR3 amino acid sequence and its V-gene family, and reads without a unique V-gene family were dropped. In a later analysis, 450 to 600 highly shared, low-generation-probability nucleotide sequences were removed to address suspected cross-contamination and a sequencing artifact. A later analysis calculated a clonal expansion index for each public chain from normalized within-repertoire ranks of inferred template counts. In a later analysis, generation probabilities were computed with a VDJ recombination model fitted to out-of-frame rearrangements, and the resulting probabilities were checked against IGoR. In a later analysis, TCR-TCR, TCR-HLA and TCR-CMV co-occurrence was scored with hypergeometric tests, and a repertoire-size bias correction was applied to TCR pairs. To estimate false discovery rates, a later analysis permuted the HLA or CMV assignments 20 times. In a later analysis, co-occurring TCRs were grouped with DBSCAN, and TCRdist sequence similarity was added when clustering was performed within HLA-allele-positive subsets. Co-occurrence clustering excluded repertoires with fewer than 30,000 or more than 120,000 public chains, plus five with anomalous nucleotide sharing. TCRdb provides this immuneACCESS table in a form limited to in-frame rearrangements. Some clones are lacking; in checked studies, under half of them reflect an unresolved V gene, and why the rest are absent is not known. That table gives V, J and clone size, and the DNA gave D and trimming. Present in this sample are 55,000 to 75,000 clones, around 75% of which were seen just once. The ten largest clones capture about 7.4% of the sample.

The cohort consisted of hundreds of healthy bone marrow donors. All cohort members were sampled while nominally healthy, although unrecorded immune exposures were likely present. The donor was CMV seropositive and belonged to the group of more than 250 seropositive cohort members. A peripheral blood sample was provided by each donor, and peripheral blood mononuclear cells were used for TCR beta sequencing. Genomic DNA was extracted from the blood cell samples with the Qiagen DNeasy Blood Extraction Kit. With respect to this clone: The clone's antigen remains unknown. Base-call qualities are not available, and no considerably larger clone is one nucleotide away.

The material sequenced was PBMCs. The TCR sequence derives from a woman in her twenties or thirties in good health and CMV-seropositive.

The bases are TGTGCCAGCAGTTTAAGGGGGAGTCAGCCCCAGCATTTT. Its protein reads: CASSLRGSQPQHF. This sequence uses TRBV28 and TRBJ1-5; 6 matching bases give a weak D call of TRBD1. Inclusive of the bounding cysteine and phenylalanine, the CDR3 is 13 residues long. The sequence is cut down to CDR3 DNA, 39 bases in frame from base 1. The V end loses 2 bases and the J end loses 6 bases, and a stretch of 8 bases separates them. CDR1 and CDR2, looked up from the germline V gene, are MDHEN and SYDVKM.